This entry lists 27 T cell receptor beta chains sequenced from one sample in a study of CD8 T cells in ankylosing spondylitis. MiXCR, applied by TCRdb to the 5' RACE reads, yields one record per CDR3 protein. The sample comprises about 100,000 distinct CDR3 sequences, approximately 25% of which are singletons, and about 12% rests with the top ten. The specimen sequenced was synovial fluid, either unsorted or a sorted T cell fraction (not recorded which). These receptors were taken from a male donor with ankylosing spondylitis.

By frequency in the sample, this clonotype is medium-sized. The chain recombines TRBV5-6 with TRBJ2-3, with TRBD2 matching 12 bases. The CDR3 totals 16 residues. The J segment lost 5 bases and the V segment lost 4 bases, leaving 8 bases of the junction unmatched. CDR1 is SGHDT, CDR2 YYEEEE, per germline. The CDR3 DNA reads as TGTGCCAGCAGCGCGGACAGGGGACTAGCGGGAGATACGCAGTATTTT. Translation gives CASSADRGLAGDTQYF.

The CDR3 here is CASSLDPLMTYNEQFF. The DNA for the CDR3 is TGTGCCAGCAGCTTAGACCCCCTTATGACCTACAATGAGCAGTTCTTC. The chain recombines TRBV11-3 with TRBJ2-1; D unresolved. Germline CDR1 and CDR2: SGHNT and YENEEA. With 0 bases removed from V and 2 bases from J, the gap between germline ends came to 11 bases. CDR3 length equals 16 residues.

This clonotype has just a few counts. The J gene is TRBJ1-2, the V gene TRBV30, with D possibly matching TRBD1 (5 bases). V dropped 5 bases and J dropped 5 bases, with 12 bases sitting between them. CDR3 size: 12 residues. Germline V CDR1 and CDR2: GTSNPN, SVGIG (reference sequence). The CDR3 loop is CAWQRGTYGYTF. For the CDR3, the DNA is TGTGCCTGGCAACGGGGCACTTATGGCTACACCTTC.

The chain recombines TRBV5-1 with TRBJ1-1; tentatively, D is TRBD1 (5 bases). The CDR3 covers 15 residues. Germline V gene lookup returns CDR1 SGHRS and CDR2 YFSETQ. With 3 bases removed from V and 6 bases from J, the gap between germline ends came to 18 bases. As DNA, the CDR3 is TGCGCCAGCAGCTGGGGGGACCGGCAGCTTTCTGAAGCTTTCTTT. Translation gives CASSWGDRQLSEAFF.

The chain is built from TRBV7-8 and TRBJ2-3; TRBD1 aligns across 7 bases. The V and J ends lost 4 bases and 1 base, in that order; junction bases with no gene match: 5. Germline V lookup: CDR1 SGHVS, CDR2 FQNEAQ. The CDR3 length is 15 residues. The CDR3 DNA is TGTGCCAGCAGCTCGCCGACAGGGCGCACAGATACGCAGTATTTT. Its translation is CASSSPTGRTDTQYF.

This clonotype showed up just a few times. The genes are TRBV20-1 and TRBJ2-6; D is ambiguous. Trimming pared 3 bases from V and 2 bases from J, leaving 5 bases between. The CDR3 is 13 residues long. Germline V gene lookup returns CDR1 DFQATT and CDR2 SNEGSKA (reference sequence). The CDR3 nucleotides are TGCAGTGCTAGCGAGACTGGGGCCAACGTCCTGACTTTC. It translates to CSASETGANVLTF.

This clonotype has at least ten counts. The chain employs TRBV10-2 and TRBJ2-1, with 8 bases aligning to TRBD1. Trimming took 10 bases from V and 0 from J; bases not matched to a gene: 14. The CDR3 is made up of 17 amino acids. The germline gives CDR1 WSHSY, CDR2 SAAADI. The CDR3 nucleotides are TGCGCCACGAAGGACAGGGAGTTGAAGAGCTCCTACAATGAGCAGTTCTTC. This gives the protein CATKDRELKSSYNEQFF.

The table lists this clonotype with a few counts. CDR3 nucleotide sequence: TGCAGTGCTAGAGCGTACGGGGCACGGAACACTGAAGCTTTCTTT. Translating it yields CSARAYGARNTEAFF. The V gene is TRBV20-1, the J gene TRBJ1-1; weak D call: TRBD1 (5 bases). CDR1 and CDR2 (germline): DFQATT, SNEGSKA (reference sequence). The CDR3 runs to 15 residues. The V gene lost 1 base and the J gene lost 1 base, with 13 bases spanning the gap.

The V gene is TRBV27, the J gene TRBJ2-7; perhaps D is TRBD1 or TRBD2 (5 bases each). From germline, CDR1 is MNHEY and CDR2 SMNVEV (reference sequence). V was trimmed by 4 bases and J by 1 base, leaving 8 bases between them. This CDR3 is built from 13 residues. The CDR3 nucleotides are TGTGCCAGCAGTTGGGGGTCATCCTACGAGCAGTACTTC. The encoded protein is CASSWGSSYEQYF.

This clonotype appeared a few times. The rearrangement links TRBV11-2 to TRBJ2-1, with 9 bases identical to TRBD1. V dropped 5 bases and J dropped 4; count of bases not matched to a gene: 9. Germline V lookup: CDR1 SGHAT, CDR2 FQNNGV. The CDR3 loop spans 16 amino acids. The CDR3 DNA reads TGTGCCAGCAGCGGCCTACAGGGGGCATCATACAATGAGCAGTTCTTC. Protein: CASSGLQGASYNEQFF.

The chain uses TRBV12-3 or TRBV12-4 and TRBJ2-4; D gene uncertain. This CDR3 has 16 amino acids. Trimming stripped 6 bases from V and 0 bases from J, with 15 bases between. The CDR3 sequence is CASSIGLLEAKNIQYF. CDR3 in DNA: TGTGCCAGCAGCATTGGTCTCTTAGAAGCCAAAAACATTCAGTACTTC.

This clonotype was counted a few times. The rearrangement joins TRBV20-1 to TRBJ2-2; D might be TRBD2 (6 bases). The CDR3 totals 13 residues. V was shortened by 3 bases and J by 6 bases, with 11 bases between the two germline ends. CDR1 and CDR2 from the germline V gene are DFQATT and SNEGSKA (reference sequence). This chain's CDR3 is CSASRRGSGELFF. CDR3 nucleotide sequence: TGCAGTGCTAGTCGGAGGGGCTCCGGGGAGCTGTTTTTT.

This sequence joins TRBV18 and TRBJ2-1; TRBD1 aligns across 9 bases. V gave up 1 base and J gave up 6 bases; unmatched junction bases: 4. Germline V gene sequence: CDR1 KGHSH, CDR2 LQKENI. The CDR3 contains 15 residues. The CDR3 spells CASSPRQGGINEQFF. The CDR3 nucleotides read TGTGCCAGCTCACCACGACAGGGGGGAATCAATGAGCAGTTCTTC.

The chain joins TRBV2 to TRBJ2-7, with 7 bases identical to TRBD2. The CDR3 sequence is 13 residues long. V lost 7 bases to trimming and J lost 9 bases; unmatched junction nucleotides: 12. Per the germline V gene, CDR1 is SNHLY and CDR2 is FYNNEI. CDR3 protein: CASNNRQPGGQYF. Here the CDR3 DNA reads TGTGCCAGCAATAATCGACAGCCGGGAGGGCAGTACTTC.

The chain combines TRBV12-5 with TRBJ2-1; D not resolved. CDR1 is LGHNT, CDR2 FRNRAP, per germline. This CDR3 is built from 15 residues. V gave up 1 base and J gave up 0 bases, with 7 bases separating them. The CDR3 DNA sequence: TGTGCTAGTGGTTTGGGGTCCAGCTCCTACAATGAGCAGTTCTTC. Encoded protein: CASGLGSSSYNEQFF.

This clonotype turned up a few times. The chain couples TRBV15 to TRBJ2-7; 14 bases agree with TRBD2. This CDR3 contains 16 residues. After removal of 4 bases from V and 2 bases from J, the junction contained 4 bases not matched to a gene. Germline V lookup: CDR1 LNHNV, CDR2 YYDKDF (reference sequence). CDR3 residues: CATSTWTSGRTYEQYF. For the CDR3, the DNA is TGTGCCACCAGCACGTGGACTAGCGGGAGGACCTACGAGCAGTACTTC.

The V call is TRBV3-1, the J call TRBJ1-1, with D unresolved. Germline lookup yields CDR1 LGHDT and CDR2 YNNKEL (reference sequence). The CDR3 runs to 12 residues. V shed 4 bases and J shed 5 bases, with 8 bases lying between them. CDR3 coding DNA: TGTGCCAGCAGCCCGAAGGGAACTGAAGCTTTCTTT. Translated: CASSPKGTEAFF.

This clonotype occurred a few times. The chain recombines TRBV7-2 with TRBJ2-7; 11 bases agree with TRBD2. The CDR3 sequence is 16 residues long. In germline, CDR1 is SGHTA, CDR2 FQGNSA. The ends lost 5 bases at V and 2 bases at J; junction bases unmatched: 8. CDR3 DNA sequence: TGTGCCAGCAGCCAAAGACTAGCGGGACCCACCTACGAGCAGTACTTC. Its translation: CASSQRLAGPTYEQYF. The whole variable domain, filled in from reference TRBV7-2 and TRBJ2-7, reads GAGVSQSPSNKVTEKGKDVELRCDPISGHTALYWYRQSLGQGLEFLIYFQGNSAPDKSGLPSDRFSAERTGGSVSTLTIQRTQQEDSAVYLCASSQRLAGPTYEQYFGPGTRLTVT.

This chain uses TRBV29-1 with TRBJ2-7; 8 bases are shared with TRBD1. J lost 5 bases, V lost 3 bases, and 3 bases had no gene match. Germline V gene sequence: CDR1 SQVTM, CDR2 ANQGSEA. The CDR3 contains 12 residues. The CDR3 sequence: CSVDRGRNEQYF. The CDR3, as DNA: TGCAGCGTTGACAGGGGGCGTAACGAGCAGTACTTC.

The V gene is TRBV14, the J gene TRBJ1-6; D not resolved. Trimming cost V 1 base and J 0 bases, with 13 bases left between them. The CDR3 extends over 18 amino acids. The germline gives CDR1 SGHDN, CDR2 FVKESK. CDR3 residues: CASSQGTIGISYNSPLHF. For the CDR3, the DNA is TGTGCCAGCAGCCAAGGCACAATCGGGATCTCCTATAATTCACCCCTCCACTTT. Full variable domain (outside the CDR3, taken from reference TRBV14 and TRBJ1-6): EAGVTQFPSHSVIEKGQTVTLRCDPISGHDNLYWYRRVMGKEIKFLLHFVKESKQDESGMPNNRFLAERTGGTYSTLKVQPAELEDSGVYFCASSQGTIGISYNSPLHFGNGTRLTVT.

The V gene is TRBV7-9, the J gene TRBJ1-2, with D tentatively TRBD1 (5 bases). Germline loops: CDR1 SEHNR, CDR2 FQNEAQ (reference sequence). The V end was cut by 3 bases, the J end by 7 bases, with 12 bases between. This CDR3 has 13 amino acids. The CDR3: CASSFWGEFGYTF. CDR3 nucleotides: TGTGCCAGCAGCTTCTGGGGGGAATTTGGCTACACCTTC.

This chain links TRBV10-3 with TRBJ2-3; 8 bases match TRBD2. Germline V gene data show CDR1 as ENHRY and CDR2 as SYGVKD. The CDR3 is 15 residues long. The V gene end was trimmed by 3 bases and the J gene end by 3 bases; junction bases not matched to a gene: 5. The chain's CDR3 is CAISEGAGETDTQYF. In nucleotides, the CDR3 is TGTGCCATCAGTGAAGGAGCGGGAGAAACAGATACGCAGTATTTT.

J is TRBJ2-1 and V is TRBV5-1, with D perhaps TRBD2 (6 bases). Deletions cut 4 bases from V and 5 bases from J, with 13 bases between. The CDR3 is 14 amino acids. Germline assignment: CDR1 SGHRS and CDR2 YFSETQ. CDR3 nucleotide sequence: TGCGCCAGCAGCCGGGAGAACCCACACAATGAGCAGTTCTTC. The encoded protein is CASSRENPHNEQFF.

CDR3 sequence (DNA): TGCGCCAGCAGGTTTGGGAACCGGGACGTTGGTGAAAAACTGTTTTTT. It specifies CASRFGNRDVGEKLFF. The rearrangement links TRBV5-1 to TRBJ1-4, with D possibly TRBD1 on 5 matching bases. Trimming shortened V by 5 bases and J by 7 bases, and 21 bases separated the two germline ends. Germline CDR1 and CDR2: SGHRS and YFSETQ. CDR3 length: 16 amino acids.

This chain links TRBV20-1 with TRBJ2-3, with 11 nucleotides matching TRBD2. The CDR3 runs to 14 residues. Germline V gene data show CDR1 as DFQATT and CDR2 as SNEGSKA (reference sequence). V lost 4 bases and J lost 4; bases outside the gene matches: 4. This chain's CDR3 is CSANSGRGADTQYF. As DNA, the CDR3 is TGCAGTGCTAATAGCGGGAGGGGGGCAGATACGCAGTATTTT.

The rearrangement joins TRBV7-2 to TRBJ1-1; 8 bases match TRBD1. Losses at the gene ends were 3 bases for V and 4 bases for J; bases not matched to a gene: 4. From germline, CDR1 is SGHTA and CDR2 FQGNSA. The CDR3 is 14 amino acids. The CDR3 here is CASSFRTGTTEAFF. CDR3 coding DNA: TGTGCCAGCAGCTTCCGGACAGGGACCACTGAAGCTTTCTTT.

This clonotype has more than one count but fewer than ten. The V gene is TRBV20-1, the J gene TRBJ2-2; possible D gene TRBD1, 5 bases. Per germline, CDR1 DFQATT and CDR2 SNEGSKA (reference sequence). This CDR3 has 14 residues. V was trimmed by 1 base and J by 1 base, leaving 7 bases between them. The CDR3 bases are TGCAGTGCTAGAGCTGGACAGAACACCGGGGAGCTGTTTTTT. Amino acids: CSARAGQNTGELFF.